This T cell receptor beta chain appears in the sequencing data of a study of molecular identifiers for immune sequencing clone quantification. Sorting recovered naive CD8 T cells on a CD8+CD4-CCR7+CD45RA+ profile. This clonotype has ten or more counts. TCRdb fed the PCR reads into MiXCR, producing one record per CDR3 protein. The table shows 8,500 to 11,000 distinct CDR3 sequences, with roughly a fifth occurring only once. V was pared by 4 bases and J by 8 bases, with 13 bases of the junction left unmatched. Germline V gene sequence: CDR1 LNHDA, CDR2 SQIVND (reference sequence). This CDR3 comprises 15 residues.

Sequences were obtained from naive CD8+ T cells from blood, with Jurkat cell RNA spiked in. Subset indicated: FACS-sorted CD8+CD4-CCR7+CD45RA+ naive T cells. The chain employs TRBV19 and TRBJ1-2; 7 positions agree with TRBD1. This receptor was taken from a human donor in good health. Some libraries in this study had Jurkat cell RNA spiked in. The CDR3 spells CASSTPRTGAVGYTF. In DNA form, the CDR3 reads TGTGCCAGTAGTACCCCACGGACAGGCGCTGTGGGCTACACCTTC. Supplemented by reference TRBV19 and TRBJ1-2, the full variable domain reads DGGITQSPKYLFRKEGQNVTLSCEQNLNHDAMYWYRQDPGQGLRLIYYSQIVNDFQKGDIAEGYSVSREKKESFPLTVTSAQKNPTAFYLCASSTPRTGAVGYTFGSGTRLTVV.